The 9 T cell receptor beta chains in this list originate from one sample, sequenced in a study of blood T cells in healthy people across ages. A second PCR of roughly 6 to 12 cycles used a sample-barcoded 5' primer and a J-beta primer mix. TCRdb fed the 5' RACE reads into MiXCR, producing one record per CDR3 protein. The sample has fewer than 900,000 distinct CDR3 sequences; 43% are singletons. Sample: blood. All receptors come from an older woman in good health.

The rearrangement joins TRBV29-1 to TRBJ1-1, with D perhaps TRBD1 (5 bases). The CDR3 has 12 amino acids. Germline lookup yields CDR1 SQVTM and CDR2 ANQGSEA. The V and J ends lost 3 bases and 6 bases respectively, with 11 bases between them. The chain's CDR3 is CSVEGLGAEAFF. CDR3 coding DNA: TGCAGCGTTGAGGGACTCGGGGCTGAAGCTTTCTTT.

The chain carries TRBV3-1 and TRBJ2-6; D gene unclear. Trimming removed 2 bases from V and 0 bases from J, with 5 bases in between. Germline V gene lookup returns CDR1 LGHDT and CDR2 YNNKEL (reference sequence). CDR3 length equals 15 residues. The CDR3, as DNA: TGTGCCAGCAGCCAAATGCTCTCTGGGGCCAACGTCCTGACTTTC. Its translation is CASSQMLSGANVLTF. The full variable domain, in which reference TRBV3-1 and TRBJ2-6 provide the parts outside the CDR3, is DTAVSQTPKYLVTQMGNDKSIKCEQNLGHDTMYWYKQDSKKFLKIMFSYNNKELIINETVPNRFSPKSPDKAHLNLHINSLELGDSAVYFCASSQMLSGANVLTFGAGSRLTVL.

This clonotype was seen a few times. The rearrangement uses TRBV11-3 and TRBJ2-3; no definite D call. Germline V CDR1 and CDR2: SGHNT, YENEEA. Trimming cost V 5 bases and J 3 bases, with 12 bases left between them. The length of the CDR3 is 14 residues. CDR3 residues: CASSPNSGTDTQYF. The DNA of the CDR3 is TGTGCCAGCAGCCCGAACTCCGGGACAGATACGCAGTATTTT.

This clonotype was seen a few times. The chain uses TRBV3-1 and TRBJ2-1, with 10 bases aligning to TRBD2. Germline V lookup: CDR1 LGHDT, CDR2 YNNKEL (reference sequence). This CDR3 is 16 amino acids long. The V segment lost 1 base and the J segment 7 bases; nucleotides outside the gene matches: 7. The CDR3 loop reads CASSQGISGGYNEQFF. CDR3 sequence (DNA): TGTGCCAGCAGCCAAGGAATTAGCGGGGGGTATAATGAGCAGTTCTTC.

The chain carries TRBV20-1 and TRBJ2-1, with 9 bases that match TRBD2. Losses at the gene ends were 7 bases for V and 7 bases for J; bases not matched to a gene: 14. The germline V gene encodes CDR1 DFQATT and CDR2 SNEGSKA (reference sequence). This CDR3 has 15 amino acids. CDR3 nucleotide sequence: TGCAGTGTGCTTTTTGTAGCGGGGGTTAGGAATGAGCAGTTCTTC. Amino acids: CSVLFVAGVRNEQFF.

The genes are TRBV7-9 and TRBJ2-5, with D unclear. With the DNA end fitting TRBJ2-7 better, the J assignment may be wrong. There are 12 residues in the CDR3. The V gene's germline CDR1 is SEHNR and CDR2 FQNEAQ (reference sequence). CDR3 sequence reads: CASSPPIHEQYF. In DNA form, the CDR3 reads TGTGCCAGCAGCCCACCTATACACGAGCAGTACTTC.

J is TRBJ2-2 and V is TRBV12-3 or TRBV12-4, with a possible D match to TRBD2 (5 bases). The CDR3 is made up of 17 amino acids. The germline V and J ends were trimmed by 3 bases and 0 bases, with 14 bases remaining between them. The DNA of the CDR3 is TGTGCCAGCAGTTTGGCTTCCAGCGGAGCGAACACCGGGGAGCTGTTTTTT. It codes for CASSLASSGANTGELFF.

This chain connects TRBV5-1 to TRBJ2-4; tentative D call: TRBD2 (6 bases). The DNA matches TRBJ2-5 better at its end, which makes the J call doubtful. The germline V gene encodes CDR1 SGHRS and CDR2 YFSETQ. The CDR3 runs 15 residues. CDR3 in amino acids: CASSLVWEDQETQYF. The CDR3 DNA reads TGCGCCAGCAGCTTGGTTTGGGAGGACCAAGAGACCCAGTACTTC.

The chain is built from TRBV6-2 or TRBV6-3 and TRBJ2-7; D gene ambiguous. The V gene lost 5 bases and the J gene lost 3 bases, with 11 bases spanning the gap. Germline CDR1 is MNHEY and CDR2 is SVGEGT. This CDR3 has 13 amino acids. In nucleotides, the CDR3 is TGTGCCAGCAGTCATCTCACAGACTACGAGCAGTACTTC. This translates into CASSHLTDYEQYF.